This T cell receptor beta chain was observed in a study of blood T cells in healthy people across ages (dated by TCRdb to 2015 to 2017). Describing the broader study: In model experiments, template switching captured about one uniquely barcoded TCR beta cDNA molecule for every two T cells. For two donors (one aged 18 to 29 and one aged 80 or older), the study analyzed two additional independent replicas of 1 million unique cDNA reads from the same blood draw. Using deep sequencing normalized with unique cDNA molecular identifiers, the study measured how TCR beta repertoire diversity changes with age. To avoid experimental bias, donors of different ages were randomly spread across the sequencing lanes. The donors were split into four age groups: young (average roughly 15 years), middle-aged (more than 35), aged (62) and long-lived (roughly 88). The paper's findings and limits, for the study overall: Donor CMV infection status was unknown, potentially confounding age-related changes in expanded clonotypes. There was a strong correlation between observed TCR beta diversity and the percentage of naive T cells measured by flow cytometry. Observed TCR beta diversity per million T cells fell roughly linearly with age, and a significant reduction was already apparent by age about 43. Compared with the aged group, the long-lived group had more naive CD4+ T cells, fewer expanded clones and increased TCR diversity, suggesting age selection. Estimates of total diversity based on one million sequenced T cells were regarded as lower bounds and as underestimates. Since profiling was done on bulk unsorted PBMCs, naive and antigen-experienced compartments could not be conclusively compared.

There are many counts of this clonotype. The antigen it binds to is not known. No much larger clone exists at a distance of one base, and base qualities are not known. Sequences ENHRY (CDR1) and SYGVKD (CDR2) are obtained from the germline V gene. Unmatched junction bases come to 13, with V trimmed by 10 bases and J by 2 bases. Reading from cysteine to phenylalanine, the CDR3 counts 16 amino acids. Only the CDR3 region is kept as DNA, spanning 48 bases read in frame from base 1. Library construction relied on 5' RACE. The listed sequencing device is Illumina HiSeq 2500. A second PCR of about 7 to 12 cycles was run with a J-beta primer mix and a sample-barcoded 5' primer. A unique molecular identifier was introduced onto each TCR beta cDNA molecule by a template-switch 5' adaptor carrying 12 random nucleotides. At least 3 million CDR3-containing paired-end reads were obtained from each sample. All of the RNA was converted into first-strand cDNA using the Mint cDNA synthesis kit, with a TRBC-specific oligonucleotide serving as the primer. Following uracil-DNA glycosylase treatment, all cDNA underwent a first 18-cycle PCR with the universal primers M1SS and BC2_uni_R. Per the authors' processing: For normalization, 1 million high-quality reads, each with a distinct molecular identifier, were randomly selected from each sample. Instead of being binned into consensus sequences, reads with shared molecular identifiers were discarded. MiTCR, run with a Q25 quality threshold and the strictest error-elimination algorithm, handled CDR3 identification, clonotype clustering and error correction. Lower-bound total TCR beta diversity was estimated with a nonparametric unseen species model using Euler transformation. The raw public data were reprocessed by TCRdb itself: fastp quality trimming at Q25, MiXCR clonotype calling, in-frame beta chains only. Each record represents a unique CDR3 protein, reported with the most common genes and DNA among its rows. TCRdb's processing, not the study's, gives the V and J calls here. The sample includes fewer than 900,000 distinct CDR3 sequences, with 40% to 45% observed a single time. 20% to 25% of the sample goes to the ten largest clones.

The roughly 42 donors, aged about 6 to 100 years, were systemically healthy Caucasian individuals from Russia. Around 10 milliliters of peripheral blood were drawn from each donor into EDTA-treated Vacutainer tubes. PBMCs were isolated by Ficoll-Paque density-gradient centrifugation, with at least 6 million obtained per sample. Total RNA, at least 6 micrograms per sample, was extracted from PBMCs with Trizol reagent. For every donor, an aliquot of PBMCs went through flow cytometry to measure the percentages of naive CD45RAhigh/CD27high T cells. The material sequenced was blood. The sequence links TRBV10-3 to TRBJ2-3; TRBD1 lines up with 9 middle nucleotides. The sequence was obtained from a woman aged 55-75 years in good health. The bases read TGTGCCACCGTCCCGGGACAGGGCCTGAACACAGATACGCAGTATTTT. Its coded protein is CATVPGQGLNTDTQYF.